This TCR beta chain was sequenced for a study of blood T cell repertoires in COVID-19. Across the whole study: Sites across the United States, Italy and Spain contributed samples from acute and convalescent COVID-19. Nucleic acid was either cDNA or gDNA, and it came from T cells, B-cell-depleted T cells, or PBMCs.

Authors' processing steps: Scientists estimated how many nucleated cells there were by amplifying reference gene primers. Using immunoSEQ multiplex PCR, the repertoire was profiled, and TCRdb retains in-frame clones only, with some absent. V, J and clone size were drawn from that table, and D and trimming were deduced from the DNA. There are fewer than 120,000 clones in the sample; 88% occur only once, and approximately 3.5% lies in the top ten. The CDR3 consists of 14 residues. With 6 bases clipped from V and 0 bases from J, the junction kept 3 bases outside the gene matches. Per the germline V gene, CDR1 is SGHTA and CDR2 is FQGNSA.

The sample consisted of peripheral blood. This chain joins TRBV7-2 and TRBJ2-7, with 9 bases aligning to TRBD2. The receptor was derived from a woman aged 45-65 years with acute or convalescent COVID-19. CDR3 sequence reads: CASSRTSASYEQYF. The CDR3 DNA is TGTGCCAGCAGTCGGACTAGCGCCTCCTACGAGCAGTACTTC.